This T cell receptor beta chain was identified during a study of T cell responses to AZD1222 COVID-19 vaccine. Study-level results: All repertoire sampling was performed exclusively after the peak T cell response. Possibly, clonal diversity was underestimated; donors were largely white British and included more females.

About this clone: Antigen specificity is unknown.

The CDR3 has 14 residues. V lost 2 bases and J lost 4, with 11 bases in between. Germline CDR1 reads SGHAT; CDR2 reads FQNNGV. Method: immunoSEQ multiplex PCR; TCRdb's copy keeps in-frame clones and lacks some. Of 200,000 to 250,000 clones detected, roughly 91% appear once; the ten largest clones hold 0.95% to 1.1%. The rearrangement uses TRBV11-2 and TRBJ1-1, with a weak D call TRBD1 (5 bases). The input for sequencing was peripheral blood, taken on day 0 of MenACWY control vaccination. The clonotype originates from an adult in good health. The CDR3 DNA is TGTGCCAGCAGCTTATTGAGGGGATCCACTGAAGCTTTCTTT. Translating gives CASSLLRGSTEAFF.